This T cell receptor (beta chain) was sequenced in a study of T-cell reconstitution after alpha-beta-depleted transplantation in children. The TCRbeta library incorporated unique molecular identifiers. A single record per CDR3 protein comes from TCRdb applying MiXCR to the PCR reads. The profile shows fewer than 550,000 distinct CDR3 sequences, about an eighth of them singletons. CDR3 length: 16 residues. Deletions cut 0 bases from V and 8 bases from J, with 19 bases between. CDR1 ENHRY and CDR2 SYGVKD come from the germline V gene. The V gene is TRBV10-3, the J gene TRBJ1-1, with unresolved D. This TCR was recovered from a female patient under 10 years old who had a stem cell transplant for aplastic anemia, so the T cells may come from the graft donor. Sequenced material: PBMCs, mostly from graft donor cells, taken 180 days after TCRalphabeta/CD19-depleted stem cell transplant. The CDR3 DNA sequence: TGTGCCATCAGTGAGTCATCTGACACGGCGGATGGGGAAGCTTTCTTT. Protein product: CAISESSDTADGEAFF.